Presented here are 3 T cell receptor beta chains from one specimen sequenced in a study of T cells after yellow fever vaccination. A single record per CDR3 protein comes from TCRdb applying MiXCR to the 5' RACE reads. The repertoire consists of approximately 600,000 distinct CDR3 sequences, with 10% to 15% occurring once and the leading ten covering about 16%. The sequenced sample was PBMCs, obtained on the day of the yellow fever booster vaccination. The receptors originated from a man aged 25 to 45 who received the YFV17D yellow fever vaccine.

The V and J genes are TRBV4-3 and TRBJ2-3; 14 bases map to TRBD2. This CDR3 contains 18 residues. Trimming cost V 1 base and J 3 bases; bases outside gene matches: 6. Looked up from germline, CDR1 is LGHNA and CDR2 is YSLEER. The CDR3 bases are TGCGCCAGCAGCCAAGGACCGACTAGCGGGAGGGTGACAGATACGCAGTATTTT. Amino acids: CASSQGPTSGRVTDTQYF.

This rearrangement joins TRBV9 to TRBJ2-1; TRBD2 aligns across 10 bases. Germline V gene lookup returns CDR1 SGDLS and CDR2 YYNGEE. This CDR3 region has 15 residues. J was trimmed by 8 bases and V by 4 bases; bases with no gene match: 9. In nucleotides, the CDR3 is TGTGCCAGCAGCCCAACAGCGGGAGGGCCCCATGAGCAGTTCTTC. Translation gives CASSPTAGGPHEQFF.

This chain uses TRBV4-3 with TRBJ2-1, with 7 bases fitting TRBD2. After removal of 0 bases from V and 6 bases from J, the junction contained 11 bases not matched to a gene. Looked up from germline, CDR1 is LGHNA and CDR2 is YSLEER. This CDR3 spans 17 amino acids. CDR3 protein: CASSQDRDSGSANEQFF. As DNA, the CDR3 is TGCGCCAGCAGCCAAGATCGAGATAGCGGGTCCGCCAATGAGCAGTTCTTC.